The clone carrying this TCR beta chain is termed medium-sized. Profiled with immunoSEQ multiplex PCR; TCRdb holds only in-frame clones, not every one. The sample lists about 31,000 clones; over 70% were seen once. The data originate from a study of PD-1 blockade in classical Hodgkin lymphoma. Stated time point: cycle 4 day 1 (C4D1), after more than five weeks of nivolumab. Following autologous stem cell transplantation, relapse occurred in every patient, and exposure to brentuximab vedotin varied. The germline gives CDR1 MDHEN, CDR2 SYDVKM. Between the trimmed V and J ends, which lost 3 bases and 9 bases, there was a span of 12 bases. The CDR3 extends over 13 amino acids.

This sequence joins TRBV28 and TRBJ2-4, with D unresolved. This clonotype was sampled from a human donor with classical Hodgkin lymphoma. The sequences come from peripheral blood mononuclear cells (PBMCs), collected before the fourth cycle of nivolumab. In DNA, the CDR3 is TGTGCCAGCAGTTTCAACGACCGGATCATTCAGTACTTC. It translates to CASSFNDRIIQYF.